This T cell receptor beta chain was recovered during a study of neoadjuvant anti-PD-1 for oral cavity cancer. Across the study: Most patients had three to four biweekly doses of 3 mg/kg nivolumab before resection. Study-wide results and caveats: Pretreatment Treg/Th17 ratio correlated inversely with post-treatment tumor clonality.

Libraries were prepared by immunoSEQ multiplex PCR; TCRdb keeps only in-frame clonotypes and omits some of them. The table lists more than 10,000 clones, 67% of them singletons. Notes on this clone: Antigen: not known. A read error may account for a junction end that differs from germline.

This CDR3 has 15 residues. Germline V gene data show CDR1 as SSHAT and CDR2 as FNYEAQ (reference sequence). Time point given: after neoadjuvant nivolumab, at surgical resection. This clonotype was sampled from a person aged 35-79 years with oral cavity squamous cell carcinoma. Sequencing was performed on PBMCs, taken after nivolumab (anti-PD-1) treatment. The rearrangement joins TRBV7-7 to TRBJ2-5; 7 nucleotides align to TRBD1. CDR3 amino acids: CASSARADREETQYF. CDR3 nucleotide sequence: TGTGCTAGCAGCGCCCGAGCAGACAGGGAAGAGACCCAGTACTTC. Drawing the rest from reference TRBV7-7 and TRBJ2-5, the complete variable domain is GAGVSQSPRYKVTKRGQDVTLRCDPISSHATLYWYQQALGQGPEFLTYFNYEAQPDKSGLPSDRFSAERPEGSISTLTIQRTEQRDSAMYRCASSARADREETQYFGPGTRLLVL.